The TCR beta chain described here comes from a study of naive and memory T cell subsets. Study results and limitations: Naive repertoires, especially CD8, held a few larger clonotypes, possibly memory cells re-expressing CD45RA. TCR abundance followed a power law differing between naive and memory subsets. TCR counts from RNA may reflect activation-linked expression changes.

The CDR3 covers 15 residues. Looked up from germline, CDR1 is MNHNY and CDR2 is SVGAGI (reference sequence). V was trimmed by 2 bases and J by 3 bases, leaving 13 bases between them. An equimolar mix of two oligonucleotides served as the beta constant-region primer for TRBC1 and TRBC2. Nested alpha and beta constant-region primers with the SP2 primer drove four PCR rounds on ligated cDNA. MiXCR, applied by TCRdb to the UMI-ligation and nested PCR reads, yields one record per CDR3 protein. In the table there are 98,000 or so distinct CDR3 sequences, more than 14% of which are singletons. The sample holds many counts of this clonotype. The target antigen is unknown.

The sequence was collected from a human donor in good health. The V and J genes are TRBV6-6 and TRBJ1-1; no definite D call. Sequencing was carried out using naive CD8+ T cells from blood. CDR3 in amino acids: CASSYMSLADTEAFF. Written as DNA, the CDR3 is TGTGCCAGCAGTTACATGAGTTTAGCGGACACTGAAGCTTTCTTT.